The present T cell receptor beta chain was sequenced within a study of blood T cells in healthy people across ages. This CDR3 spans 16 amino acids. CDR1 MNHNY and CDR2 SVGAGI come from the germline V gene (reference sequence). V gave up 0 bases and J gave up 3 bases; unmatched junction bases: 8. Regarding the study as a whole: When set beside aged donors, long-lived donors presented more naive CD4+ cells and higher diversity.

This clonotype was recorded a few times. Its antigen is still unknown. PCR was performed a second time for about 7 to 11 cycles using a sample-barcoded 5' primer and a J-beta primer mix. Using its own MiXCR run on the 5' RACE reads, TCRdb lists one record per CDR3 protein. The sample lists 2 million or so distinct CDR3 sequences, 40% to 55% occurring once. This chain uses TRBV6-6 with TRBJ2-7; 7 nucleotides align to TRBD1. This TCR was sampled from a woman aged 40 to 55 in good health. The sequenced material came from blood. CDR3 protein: CASSYSSPGQNYEQYF. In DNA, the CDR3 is TGTGCCAGCAGTTACTCGAGTCCGGGACAGAACTACGAGCAGTACTTC.